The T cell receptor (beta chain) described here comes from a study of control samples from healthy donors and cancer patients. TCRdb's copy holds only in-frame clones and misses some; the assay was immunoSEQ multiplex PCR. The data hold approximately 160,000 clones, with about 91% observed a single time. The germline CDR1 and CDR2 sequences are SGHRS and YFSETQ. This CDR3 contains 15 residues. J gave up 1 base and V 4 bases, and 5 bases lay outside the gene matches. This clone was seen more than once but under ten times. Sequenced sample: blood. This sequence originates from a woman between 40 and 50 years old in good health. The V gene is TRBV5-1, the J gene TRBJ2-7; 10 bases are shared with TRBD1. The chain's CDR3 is CASSPGTGASYEQYF. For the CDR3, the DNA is TGCGCCAGCAGCCCCGGGACAGGGGCGTCCTACGAGCAGTACTTC. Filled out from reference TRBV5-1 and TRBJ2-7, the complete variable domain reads KAGVTQTPRYLIKTRGQQVTLSCSPISGHRSVSWYQQTPGQGLQFLFEYFSETQRNKGNFPGRFSGRQFSNSRSEMNVSTLELGDSALYLCASSPGTGASYEQYFGPGTRLTVT.